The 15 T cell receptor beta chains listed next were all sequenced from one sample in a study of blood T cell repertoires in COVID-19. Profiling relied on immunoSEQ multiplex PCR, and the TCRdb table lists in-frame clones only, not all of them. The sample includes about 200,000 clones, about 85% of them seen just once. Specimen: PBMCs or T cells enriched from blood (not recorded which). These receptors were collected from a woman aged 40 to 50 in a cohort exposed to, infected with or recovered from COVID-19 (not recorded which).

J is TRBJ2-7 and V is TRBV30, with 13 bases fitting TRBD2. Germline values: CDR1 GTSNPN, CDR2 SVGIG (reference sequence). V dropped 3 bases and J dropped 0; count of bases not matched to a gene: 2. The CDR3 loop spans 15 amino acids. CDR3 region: CAWSGLAGASYEQYF. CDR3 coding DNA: TGTGCCTGGAGCGGACTAGCGGGGGCCTCCTACGAGCAGTACTTC.

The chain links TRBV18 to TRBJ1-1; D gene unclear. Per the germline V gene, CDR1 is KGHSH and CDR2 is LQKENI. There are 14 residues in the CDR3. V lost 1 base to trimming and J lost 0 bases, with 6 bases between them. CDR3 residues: CASSPQNMNTEAFF. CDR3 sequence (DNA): TGTGCCAGCTCACCACAGAACATGAACACTGAAGCTTTCTTT.

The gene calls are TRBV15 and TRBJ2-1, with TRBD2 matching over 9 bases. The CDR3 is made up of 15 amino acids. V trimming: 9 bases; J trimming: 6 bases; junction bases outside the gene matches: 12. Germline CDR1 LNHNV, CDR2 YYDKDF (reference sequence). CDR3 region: CATWGPSGGSNEQFF. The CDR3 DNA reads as TGTGCCACGTGGGGCCCCAGCGGGGGGAGCAATGAGCAGTTCTTC.

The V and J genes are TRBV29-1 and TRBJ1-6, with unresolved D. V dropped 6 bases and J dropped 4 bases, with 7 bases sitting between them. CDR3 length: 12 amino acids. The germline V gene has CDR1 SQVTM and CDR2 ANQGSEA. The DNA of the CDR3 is TGCAGCGTGCCGCGTTATAATTCACCCCTCCACTTT. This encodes CSVPRYNSPLHF.

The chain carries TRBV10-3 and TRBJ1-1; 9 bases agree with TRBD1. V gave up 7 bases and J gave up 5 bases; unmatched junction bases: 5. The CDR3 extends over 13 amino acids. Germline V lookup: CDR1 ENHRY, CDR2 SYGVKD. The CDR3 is CAITGTGLTEAFF. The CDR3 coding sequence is TGTGCCATCACCGGGACAGGGCTAACTGAAGCTTTCTTT.

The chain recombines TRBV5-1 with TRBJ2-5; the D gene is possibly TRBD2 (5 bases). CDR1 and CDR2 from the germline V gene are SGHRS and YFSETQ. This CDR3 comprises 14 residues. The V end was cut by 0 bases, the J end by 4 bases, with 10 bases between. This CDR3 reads CASSLAAGRETQYF. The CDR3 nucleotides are TGCGCCAGCAGCTTGGCCGCGGGTCGAGAGACCCAGTACTTC.

The CDR3: CATSVLGFRVANTEAFF. In DNA form, the CDR3 reads TGTGCCACCAGTGTCCTTGGTTTTCGGGTGGCGAACACTGAAGCTTTCTTT. This chain uses TRBV24-1 with TRBJ1-1; D remains unclear. Germline V gene sequence: CDR1 KGHDR, CDR2 SFDVKD. The length of the CDR3 is 17 residues. The V end lost 5 bases, the J end lost 1 base, and 19 bases lay between the germline ends.

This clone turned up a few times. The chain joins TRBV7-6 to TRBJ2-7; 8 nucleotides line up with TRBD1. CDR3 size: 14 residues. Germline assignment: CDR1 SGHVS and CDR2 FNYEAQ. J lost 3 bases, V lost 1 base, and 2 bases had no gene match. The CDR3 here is CASSLGDRGYEQYF. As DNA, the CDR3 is TGTGCCAGCAGCTTAGGAGACAGGGGCTACGAGCAGTACTTC. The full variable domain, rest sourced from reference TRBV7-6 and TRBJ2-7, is GAGVSQSPRYKVTKRGQDVALRCDPISGHVSLYWYRQALGQGPEFLTYFNYEAQQDKSGLPNDRFSAERPEGSISTLTIQRTEQRDSAMYRCASSLGDRGYEQYFGPGTRLTVT.

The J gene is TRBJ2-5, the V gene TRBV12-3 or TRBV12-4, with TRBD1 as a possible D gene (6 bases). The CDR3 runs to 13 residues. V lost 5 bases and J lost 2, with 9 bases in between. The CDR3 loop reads CASSEDSQETQYF. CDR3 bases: TGTGCCAGCAGTGAGGACAGTCAAGAGACCCAGTACTTC.

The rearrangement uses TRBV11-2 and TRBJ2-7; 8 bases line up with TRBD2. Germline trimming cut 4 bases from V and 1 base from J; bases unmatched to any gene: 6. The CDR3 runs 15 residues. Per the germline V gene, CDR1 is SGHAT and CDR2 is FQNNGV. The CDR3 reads CASSSSGGSSYEQYF. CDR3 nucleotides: TGTGCCAGCAGCTCGAGCGGGGGTTCATCCTACGAGCAGTACTTC.

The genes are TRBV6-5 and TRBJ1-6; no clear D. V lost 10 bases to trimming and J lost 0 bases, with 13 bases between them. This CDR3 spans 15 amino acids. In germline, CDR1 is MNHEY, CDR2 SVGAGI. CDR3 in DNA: TGTGCCACTACAGTGATGAGCTCCTATAATTCACCCCTCCACTTT. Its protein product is CATTVMSSYNSPLHF.

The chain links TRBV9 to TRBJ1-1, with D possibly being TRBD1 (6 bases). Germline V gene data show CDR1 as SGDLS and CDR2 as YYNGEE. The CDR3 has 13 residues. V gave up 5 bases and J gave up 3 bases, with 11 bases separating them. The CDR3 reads CASREQGYTEAFF. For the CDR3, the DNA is TGTGCCAGCAGGGAACAGGGATACACTGAAGCTTTCTTT.

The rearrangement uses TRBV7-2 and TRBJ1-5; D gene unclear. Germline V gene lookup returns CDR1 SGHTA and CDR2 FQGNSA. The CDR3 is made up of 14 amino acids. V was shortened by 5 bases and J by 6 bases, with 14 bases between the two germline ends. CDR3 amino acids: CASSQGGSGQPQHF. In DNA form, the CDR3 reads TGTGCCAGCAGCCAAGGAGGGTCCGGTCAGCCCCAGCATTTT.

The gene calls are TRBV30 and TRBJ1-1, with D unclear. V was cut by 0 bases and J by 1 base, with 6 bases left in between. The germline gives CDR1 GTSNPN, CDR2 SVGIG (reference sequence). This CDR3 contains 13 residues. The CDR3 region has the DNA TGTGCCTGGAGTGTACTGCAGAACACTGAAGCTTTCTTT. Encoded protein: CAWSVLQNTEAFF.

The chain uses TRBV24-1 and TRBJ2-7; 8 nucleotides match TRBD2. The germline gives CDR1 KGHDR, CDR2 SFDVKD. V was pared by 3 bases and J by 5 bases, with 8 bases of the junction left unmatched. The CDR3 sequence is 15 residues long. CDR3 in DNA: TGTGCCACCAGTGATCGATCCGGGACTAGGGACGAGCAGTACTTC. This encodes CATSDRSGTRDEQYF.